A selection of T cell receptor beta chains follows, all from one sample in a study of cytomegalovirus exposure and HLA in healthy donors. Assay used: immunoSEQ multiplex PCR; TCRdb lists only in-frame clones, some missing. The sample has 150,000 to 200,000 clones, 77% seen once. Sample: PBMCs. The origin of the receptors is a female donor in good health and CMV-seronegative. Each CDR3 is given with its conserved first and last residue. A D gene is named only where the DNA matches it firmly. Part of the rows lack a size; the others show once, few, many or a class for expanded clones.

16 | TRBJ2-7 | TRBV7-8 | TRBD1 | NA | CASSLGETGENYEQYF | TGTGCCAGCAGCTTAGGCGAGACAGGGGAGAACTACGAGCAGTACTTC
14 | TRBJ2-7 | TRBV19 | TRBD1 | NA | CASNLGTGDYEQYF | TGTGCCAGCAACCTCGGAACAGGGGATTACGAGCAGTACTTC
15 | TRBJ2-6 | TRBV6-5 | NA | NA | CASSLFSSGANVLTF | TGTGCCAGCAGTTTATTTTCGTCTGGGGCCAACGTCCTGACTTTC
16 | TRBJ2-1 | TRBV7-8 | TRBD2 | NA | CASSSSGTSGINEQFF | TGTGCCAGCAGCTCCTCCGGGACTAGCGGGATCAATGAGCAGTTCTTC
14 | TRBJ2-6 | TRBV27 | NA | once | CATRQLSGANVLTF | TGTGCCACAAGACAGCTTTCTGGGGCCAACGTCCTGACTTTC
15 | TRBJ2-7 | TRBV5-4 | TRBD2 | NA | CASSTSSGSNFEQYF | TGTGCCAGCAGCACTTCTAGCGGGAGTAACTTCGAGCAGTACTTC
14 | TRBJ1-2 | TRBV7-2 | NA | NA | CASSTQTQGYGYTF | TGTGCCAGCAGCACTCAAACACAGGGATACGGCTACACCTTC
14 | TRBJ2-1 | TRBV6-5 | TRBD2 | NA | CASRATSGRGEQFF | TGTGCCAGCAGGGCAACTAGCGGGAGGGGGGAGCAGTTCTTC
16 | TRBJ2-5 | TRBV5-3 | NA | NA | CARSPGKYQAHETQYF | TGTGCCAGAAGCCCGGGGAAGTATCAGGCTCACGAGACCCAGTACTTC
14 | TRBJ1-2 | TRBV27 | TRBD1 | NA | CASRDWAGGSGYTF | TGTGCCAGCCGGGACTGGGCAGGGGGATCTGGCTACACCTTC
14 | TRBJ1-1 | TRBV9 | NA | NA | CASSVGHVNTEAFF | TGTGCCAGCAGCGTAGGACACGTAAACACTGAAGCTTTCTTT
13 | TRBJ1-2 | TRBV27 | TRBD1 | NA | CASSRQGDYGYTF | TGTGCCAGCAGCCGACAGGGGGACTATGGCTACACCTTC
13 | TRBJ2-5 | TRBV5-6 | NA | few | CASSPTGQETQYF | TGTGCCAGCAGCCCGACAGGCCAAGAGACCCAGTACTTC
15 | TRBJ1-5 | TRBV7-7 | TRBD1 | NA | CASTKRQGCNQPQHF | TGTGCTAGCACCAAAAGACAGGGGTGCAATCAGCCCCAGCATTTT
18 | TRBJ2-3 | TRBV7-2 | TRBD2 | NA | CASSLTSSGGASTDTQYF | TGTGCCAGCAGCTTGACGAGTAGCGGGGGGGCTAGCACAGATACGCAGTATTTT
14 | TRBJ1-1 | TRBV19 | TRBD1 | NA | CASRTGDKSTEAFF | TGTGCCAGTAGGACAGGGGACAAGAGCACTGAAGCTTTCTTT
15 | TRBJ2-1 | TRBV5-5 | TRBD2 | NA | CASSSGTSGGYEQFF | TGTGCCAGCAGCTCGGGGACTAGCGGGGGCTATGAGCAGTTCTTC
14 | TRBJ1-1 | TRBV6-6 | NA | few | CASSYPEGSTEAFF | TGTGCCAGCAGTTACCCCGAGGGTAGCACTGAAGCTTTCTTT
15 | TRBJ2-1 | TRBV4-3 | TRBD2 | once | CASSQEAGGPNEQFF | TGCGCCAGCAGCCAAGAGGCGGGGGGGCCCAATGAGCAGTTCTTC
12 | TRBJ2-3 | TRBV5-5 | NA | NA | CASSLAADTQYF | TGTGCCAGCAGCTTGGCCGCAGATACGCAGTATTTT
14 | TRBJ1-2 | TRBV2 | NA | NA | CASSEGSNLYGYTF | TGTGCCAGCAGTGAGGGCTCCAACCTCTATGGCTACACCTTC
17 | TRBJ2-7 | TRBV21-1 | NA | once | CASSKVRGRAYYYEQYF | TGTGCCAGCAGCAAGGTTAGGGGGCGGGCGTACTACTACGAGCAGTACTTC
15 | TRBJ2-7 | TRBV2 | TRBD1 | NA | CASSLMGQGVYEQYF | TGTGCCAGCAGTCTAATGGGACAGGGGGTCTACGAGCAGTACTTC
15 | TRBJ2-7 | TRBV5-6 | TRBD2 | NA | CASSQGLAGPSEQYF | TGTGCCAGCAGCCAAGGACTAGCGGGCCCCTCCGAGCAGTACTTC
12 | TRBJ2-2 | TRBV29-1 | NA | NA | CSATGPTGELFF | TGCAGCGCCACAGGGCCCACCGGGGAGCTGTTTTTT
14 | TRBJ2-7 | TRBV9 | TRBD1 | NA | CASSVASGGYEQYF | TGTGCCAGCAGCGTAGCTTCAGGGGGCTACGAGCAGTACTTC